The 22 T cell receptor beta chains below come from one sample, sequenced in a study of T cell repertoires in ileal Crohn's disease. The sample's time point: proximal margin of the surgical specimen (macroscopically non-inflamed). The data were produced by immunoSEQ multiplex PCR, yet TCRdb's version contains in-frame clones alone and is incomplete. The sample lists 5,000 to 7,000 clones, nearly 80% occurring once. The sequenced sample consisted of ileal tissue. These receptors originate from an adult with Crohn's disease.

The chain couples TRBV5-1 to TRBJ1-2; D unclear. Germline CDR1 SGHRS, CDR2 YFSETQ. This CDR3 is 13 amino acids long. V lost 4 bases to trimming and J lost 4 bases, with 11 bases between them. In DNA, the CDR3 is TGCGCCAGCAGCGAGGACGGCTCCTATGGCTACACCTTC. This translates into CASSEDGSYGYTF.

The V gene is TRBV19, the J gene TRBJ2-1; D remains unclear. V gave up 1 base and J gave up 8 bases, with 15 bases separating them. CDR1 is LNHDA, CDR2 SQIVND, per germline (reference sequence). The CDR3 sequence is 15 residues long. The CDR3 reads CASSIASSDGYEQFF. DNA for the CDR3: TGTGCCAGTAGTATAGCCTCCTCAGACGGGTATGAGCAGTTCTTC.

A word on this clone: Other DNA sequences of this sample code for an identical CDR3. This chain connects TRBV9 to TRBJ2-6; no clear D gene. This CDR3 has 13 amino acids. Germline V gene data show CDR1 as SGDLS and CDR2 as YYNGEE. V lost 5 bases and J 0 bases, leaving 3 bases between the germline ends. DNA for the CDR3: TGTGCCAGCAGTGTCTCTGGGGCCAACGTCCTGACTTTC. Amino acids: CASSVSGANVLTF.

This clone has only one observation. This chain uses TRBV29-1 with TRBJ2-1; unclear D gene. The germline V gene encodes CDR1 SQVTM and CDR2 ANQGSEA. This CDR3 is built from 13 residues. Trimming removed 6 bases at V and 6 bases at J, with 15 bases between. CDR3 DNA sequence: TGCAGCGTGGGTAATGGACGGAGCAATGAGCAGTTCTTC. It encodes CSVGNGRSNEQFF.

The chain uses TRBV29-1 and TRBJ2-3; TRBD1 might be the D (6 bases). The germline V gene has CDR1 SQVTM and CDR2 ANQGSEA. Trimming pared 7 bases from V and 0 bases from J, leaving 11 bases between. CDR3 length equals 13 residues. CDR3 loop: CSANRASTDTQYF. For the CDR3, the DNA is TGCAGCGCCAACAGGGCTAGCACAGATACGCAGTATTTT.

This clone was counted between two and nine times. The gene calls are TRBV29-1 and TRBJ2-7, with D perhaps TRBD2 (6 bases). CDR1 is SQVTM and CDR2 is ANQGSEA in the germline V gene. V lost 3 bases, J lost 2 bases, and 11 bases lay in between. CDR3 length: 13 residues. The CDR3 DNA reads TGCAGCGTTGATTTGGGGGGAACCTACGAGCAGTACTTC. Its protein product is CSVDLGGTYEQYF.

Turning to this clone: The sample has other DNA sequences that encode this CDR3 too. The J gene is TRBJ2-3, the V gene TRBV11-3; perhaps D is TRBD1 or TRBD2 (6 bases each). Germline V CDR1 and CDR2: SGHNT, YENEEA. Trimming took off 4 bases at V and 2 bases at J, with 10 bases between the two ends. The CDR3 loop spans 14 amino acids. This CDR3 is CASSSGAVTDTQYF. CDR3 nucleotides: TGTGCCAGCAGCTCGGGGGCTGTCACAGATACGCAGTATTTT.

The rearrangement links TRBV4-3 to TRBJ1-5; possible D gene TRBD1, 6 bases. Germline CDR1 reads LGHNA; CDR2 reads YSLEER. The CDR3 runs to 13 residues. V shed 4 bases and J shed 10 bases, with 14 bases lying between them. This CDR3 is CASSRQRTEPQHF. In nucleotides, the CDR3 is TGCGCCAGCAGCCGGCAACGGACAGAACCCCAGCATTTT.

The chain combines TRBV28 with TRBJ2-1; 8 bases align to TRBD1. CDR1 MDHEN and CDR2 SYDVKM come from the germline V gene. The CDR3 contains 13 residues. V lost 7 bases and J lost 8; bases outside the gene matches: 7. The CDR3 DNA reads as TGTGCCAGCACCCCCTGGACAGGGCATGAGCAGTTCTTC. Translation gives CASTPWTGHEQFF.

This clone was counted between two and nine times. V and J are TRBV5-8 and TRBJ2-1; perhaps TRBD2 as D (5 bases). The CDR3 is made up of 15 amino acids. Germline V gene lookup returns CDR1 SGHTS and CDR2 YDEGEE. The V end lost 4 bases, the J end lost 0 bases, and 11 bases lay between the germline ends. DNA of the CDR3: TGTGCCAGCAGCCTTAGCGTAGGCTCCTACAATGAGCAGTTCTTC. It yields the protein CASSLSVGSYNEQFF.

The rearrangement uses TRBV18 and TRBJ1-2; tentative D call: TRBD1 (5 bases). The V gene's germline CDR1 is KGHSH and CDR2 LQKENI. This CDR3 comprises 13 residues. Trimming shortened V by 5 bases and J by 7 bases, and 14 bases separated the two germline ends. The CDR3 reads CASSIGRGTGYTF. The CDR3 region has the DNA TGTGCCAGCTCAATTGGGAGGGGCACTGGCTACACCTTC. Full variable domain (remainder filled in from reference TRBV18 and TRBJ1-2): NAGVMQNPRHLVRRRGQEARLRCSPMKGHSHVYWYRQLPEEGLKFMVYLQKENIIDESGMPKERFSAEFPKEGPSILRIQQVVRGDSAAYFCASSIGRGTGYTFGSGTRLTVV.

The CDR3 region has the DNA TGTGCCAGCCACCGACAGGGGGTTACAGCCGGGGAGCTGTTTTTT. Protein sequence: CASHRQGVTAGELFF. The chain uses TRBV6-5 and TRBJ2-2; TRBD1 aligns across 9 bases. J lost 6 bases, V lost 8 bases, and 10 bases had no gene match. Germline V gene lookup returns CDR1 MNHEY and CDR2 SVGAGI. The length of the CDR3 is 15 residues.

V usage is TRBV30 and J usage is TRBJ2-5, with D possibly called TRBD1 or TRBD2 (5 bases each). This CDR3 has 13 residues. Trimming left V 0 bases short and J 4 bases short, with 9 bases between. Per the germline V gene, CDR1 is GTSNPN and CDR2 is SVGIG (reference sequence). CDR3 nucleotides: TGTGCCTGGAGTGTAAGAGGGGCAGAGACCCAGTACTTC. Its protein is CAWSVRGAETQYF.

This sequence joins TRBV10-1 and TRBJ2-1; TRBD2 is a possible D gene (7 bases). V lost 0 bases and J 9 bases, leaving 15 bases between the germline ends. This CDR3 comprises 15 residues. Germline V lookup: CDR1 WNHNN, CDR2 SYGVQD (reference sequence). Here the CDR3 reads CASSESRGGPGEQFF. The CDR3 nucleotides are TGCGCCAGCAGTGAGTCGAGGGGGGGGCCTGGTGAGCAGTTCTTC.

The genes are TRBV1 and TRBJ2-3; the D call of TRBD2 is as the table states it, not checked on the DNA. TRBV1 constitutes a pseudogene. The CDR3 totals 15 residues. The CDR3 region is CTSSQWGESTDTQYF. In nucleotides, the CDR3 is TGCACCAGCAGCCAATGGGGGGAGAGCACAGATACGCAGTATTTT.

This clone was recorded only once. The rearrangement links TRBV4-3 to TRBJ1-2, with no clear D. The CDR3 sequence is 20 residues long. Germline CDR1 is LGHNA and CDR2 is YSLEER. V gave up 0 bases and J gave up 0 bases, with 23 bases separating them. The CDR3 nucleotides are TGCGCCAGCAGCCAAGATTTCGCAGGACGGTCTCCTATAGCTAACTATGGCTACACCTTC. It translates to CASSQDFAGRSPIANYGYTF.

The chain is built from TRBV5-6 and TRBJ1-5; 7 bases are shared with TRBD1. Losses at the gene ends were 2 bases for V and 2 bases for J; bases not matched to a gene: 4. CDR1 and CDR2 (germline): SGHDT, YYEEEE. CDR3 length: 15 residues. The CDR3 DNA reads TGTGCCAGCAGCTTAGAGGGGGCGGGCAATCAGCCCCAGCATTTT. Its translation is CASSLEGAGNQPQHF.

The V gene is TRBV5-6, the J gene TRBJ2-1; D call uncertain. The V gene's germline CDR1 is SGHDT and CDR2 YYEEEE. The CDR3 has 15 residues. V was clipped by 2 bases and J by 8 bases, with 17 bases between them. The CDR3 region is CASSFLGGPEDEQFF. CDR3 in DNA: TGTGCCAGCAGCTTCCTAGGTGGTCCTGAGGATGAGCAGTTCTTC.

This clone was seen once. The CDR3 is CASSPHSGAATNEKLFF. The CDR3 DNA follows: TGCGCCAGCAGCCCGCACTCGGGGGCCGCAACTAATGAAAAACTGTTTTTT. The chain joins TRBV5-1 to TRBJ1-4; D may be TRBD1 (6 bases). V was pared by 4 bases and J by 0 bases, with 16 bases between. The CDR3 is 17 residues long. The V gene's germline CDR1 is SGHRS and CDR2 YFSETQ.

The chain couples TRBV5-1 to TRBJ2-1; 7 positions agree with TRBD1. The CDR3 has 16 amino acids. CDR1 is SGHRS, CDR2 YFSETQ, per germline. V trimming: 3 bases; J trimming: 5 bases; junction bases outside the gene matches: 11. CDR3: CASSSLRQGRDNEQFF. The CDR3 coding sequence is TGCGCCAGCAGCTCCTTAAGACAGGGTAGGGACAATGAGCAGTTCTTC.

The CDR3 spells CSARVSGYTF. The CDR3 nucleotides are TGCAGTGCTAGAGTCAGCGGCTACACCTTC. The rearrangement links TRBV20-1 to TRBJ1-2; unclear D gene. V dropped 1 base and J dropped 8 bases, with 5 bases sitting between them. CDR3 length: 10 residues. Germline CDR1 is DFQATT and CDR2 is SNEGSKA (reference sequence).

The rearrangement links TRBV2 to TRBJ1-6; D is unclear. The germline V gene encodes CDR1 SNHLY and CDR2 FYNNEI. Trimming cost V 9 bases and J 7 bases, with 10 bases left between them. The CDR3 extends over 12 amino acids. CDR3 sequence reads: CASRYSNSPLHF. The CDR3 DNA sequence: TGTGCCAGTCGGTACAGCAATTCACCCCTCCACTTT.